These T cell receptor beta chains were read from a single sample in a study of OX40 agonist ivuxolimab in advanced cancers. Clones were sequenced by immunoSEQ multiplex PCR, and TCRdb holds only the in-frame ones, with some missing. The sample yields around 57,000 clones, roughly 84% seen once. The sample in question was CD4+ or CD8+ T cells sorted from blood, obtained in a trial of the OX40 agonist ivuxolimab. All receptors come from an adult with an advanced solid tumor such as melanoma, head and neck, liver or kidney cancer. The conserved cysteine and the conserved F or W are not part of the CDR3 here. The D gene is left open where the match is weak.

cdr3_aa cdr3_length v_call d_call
ASRPGGPDTQY 11 TRBV28 TRBD1
ASSSSAALEKLF 12 TRBV7-8 NA
SVDPGLAGDPSYNEQF 16 TRBV29-1 TRBD2
ASSYYMRPQH 10 TRBV6-5 NA
ASSPDGFSVYGYT 13 TRBV7-2 NA
SVEVGQGLSETVGYT 15 TRBV29-1 TRBD1
ASSGVGVDYNEQF 13 TRBV9 NA
ASSLGYGDHKEENTIY 16 TRBV7-2 NA
ASSLGGTQETQY 12 TRBV5-1 NA
ASTRGSRGTDTQY 13 TRBV6-5 NA
AIKDGRSDTQY 11 TRBV10-3 NA
SVEGFSWGYT 10 TRBV29-1 NA
ASSPTGNPSEAF 12 TRBV7-9 TRBD1
ASSHKTTDSYEQY 13 TRBV19 NA
ASSVGQGGWEETQY 14 TRBV19 NA
ASSEQGAVYGYT 12 TRBV2 TRBD1
ASSGQGGIVGNQPQH 15 TRBV6-1 NA
ASSPGGINEQF 11 TRBV7-9 NA
ASRGFDQPQH 10 TRBV6-1 NA
SVPGQSNQPQH 11 TRBV29-1 NA
ASSLVRDTGNTIY 13 TRBV11-2 NA
ASSPLDRIQETQY 13 TRBV6-1 NA
ASSLLTSGNTGELF 14 TRBV5-1 TRBD2
ASSFAGTSSYNEQF 14 TRBV5-4 NA
ASSPVQRGDSNQPQH 15 TRBV18 NA